A single T cell receptor beta chain is shown here with its context. Its antigen is undetermined. V was clipped by 3 bases and J by 9 bases; unmatched bases: 7. The CDR3 is 14 residues long. The germline CDR1 and CDR2 sequences are LGHNA and YSLEER. These data belong to a study of early T cells in non-severe SARS-CoV-2 infection. Across the study: Chains were unpaired, as sequencing was done on bulk RNA from unsorted whole blood. Overall study findings and caveats: Lookups in VDJdb leaned toward anti-spike CD8 responses and missed private and CD4 specificities.

Individual cDNA molecules were tagged with unique molecular identifiers. Using its own MiXCR run on the 5' RACE reads, TCRdb lists one record per CDR3 protein. The sample holds more than 65,000 distinct CDR3 sequences, more than 10% seen once. Sequenced material: whole blood. The V and J genes are TRBV4-3 and TRBJ2-1, with 8 nucleotides matching TRBD2. This receptor was identified in an adult who was a healthcare worker with PCR-confirmed SARS-CoV-2 infection or an uninfected control (not recorded which). CDR3 sequence reads: CASSQGLERSEQFF. The CDR3 DNA sequence: TGCGCCAGCAGCCAGGGACTAGAGCGCTCTGAGCAGTTCTTC.